Listed here are 6 T cell receptor beta chains from one sample, sequenced in a study of shared clonotypes between healthy human individuals. Using immunoSEQ multiplex PCR, the repertoire was profiled, and TCRdb retains in-frame clones only, with some absent. Of over a million clones in the sample, around 78% were seen once. Input material: memory CD4+ T cells from PBMCs. Subset given: CD45RA-negative fraction. The receptors were sampled from a man aged 18 to 30 in good health. Some clones in this sample may be carry-over from other donors' samples.

This clone has a count of ten or more. One end of the junction varies from germline; a read error may be responsible. This rearrangement joins TRBV28 to TRBJ2-7; D unresolved. The germline gives CDR1 MDHEN, CDR2 SYDVKM. The length of the CDR3 is 12 residues. The CDR3 region has the DNA TGTGCCAGCAGTCCGACCTCGTGGCGGCAAGACTTC. Translated, it gives CASSPTSWRQDF.

There are a few counts of this clone. Other DNA sequences of this sample code for an identical CDR3. V is TRBV6-6 and J is TRBJ1-1; D not resolved. V was cut by 3 bases and J by 1 base, with 6 bases left in between. The CDR3 is made up of 13 amino acids. Germline V CDR1 and CDR2: MNHNY, SVGAGI (reference sequence). The CDR3 coding sequence is TGTGCCAGCAGTTATGAGGGGAACACTGAAGCTTTCTTT. Translating gives CASSYEGNTEAFF.

The rearrangement joins TRBV5-1 to TRBJ2-2, with D perhaps given as TRBD1 or TRBD2 (6 bases each). V lost 4 bases to trimming and J lost 6 bases, with 16 bases between them. CDR1 and CDR2 from the germline V gene are SGHRS and YFSETQ. CDR3 length: 15 amino acids. DNA of the CDR3: TGCGCCAGCAGCGAGGCCCCGGGGGCGGCCGGGGAGCTGTTTTTT. It yields the protein CASSEAPGAAGELFF.

J is TRBJ2-7 and V is TRBV6-5; D might be TRBD1 (5 bases). The CDR3 totals 13 residues. Trimming took 2 bases from V and 7 from J, leaving 12 bases between them. CDR1 is MNHEY, CDR2 SVGAGI, per germline. CDR3 in DNA: TGTGCCAGCAGTTACGTCAGGGAAGCTGAGCAGTACTTC. Encoded protein: CASSYVREAEQYF.

This chain uses TRBV5-1 with TRBJ2-7; D gene uncertain. The V end lost 4 bases, the J end lost 7 bases, and 24 bases lay between the germline ends. Germline CDR1 reads SGHRS; CDR2 reads YFSETQ. The CDR3 totals 16 residues. CDR3 DNA: TGCGCCAGCAGCCGCCGTTCGGACCCTCCTATGGGTGAGCAGTACTTC. Its translation: CASSRRSDPPMGEQYF.

Worth noting for this clone: The junction departs from the called germline gene at one end, perhaps through a read error. The CDR3 is CASSEHGSGSRDTQYF. CDR3 bases: TGTGCCAGCAGTGAACACGGTAGCGGGAGCAGAGATACGCAGTATTTT. This rearrangement joins TRBV6-1 to TRBJ2-3; TRBD2 matches 9 bases. This CDR3 has 16 residues. Germline V gene data show CDR1 as MNHNS and CDR2 as SASEGT.